Listed here are 26 T cell receptor beta chains from one sample, sequenced in a study of blood T cell repertoires in COVID-19. Profiling relied on immunoSEQ multiplex PCR, and the TCRdb table lists in-frame clones only, not all of them. The repertoire includes roughly 230,000 clones, about 85% of them detected once, and 5% to 7.5% sits in the top ten. Material: PBMCs or T cells enriched from blood (not recorded which). These receptors came from a woman aged 50 to 65 who had been exposed to COVID-19.

This rearrangement joins TRBV13 to TRBJ2-5; 9 bases agree with TRBD2. Germline trimming cut 3 bases from V and 2 bases from J; bases unmatched to any gene: 7. CDR1 is PRHDT, CDR2 FYEKMQ, per germline (reference sequence). This CDR3 spans 16 amino acids. CDR3 loop: CASSFLPSGDQETQYF. For the CDR3, the DNA is TGTGCCAGCAGCTTTCTTCCTAGCGGGGATCAAGAGACCCAGTACTTC.

The V call is TRBV30, the J call TRBJ1-1, with D tentatively TRBD1 (6 bases). Germline CDR1 reads GTSNPN; CDR2 reads SVGIG (reference sequence). V gave up 1 base and J gave up 3 bases, with 9 bases separating them. The CDR3 is made up of 13 amino acids. CDR3 region: CAWSGTGYTEAFF. The CDR3 nucleotides read TGTGCCTGGAGTGGAACAGGGTACACTGAAGCTTTCTTT.

The chain links TRBV5-4 to TRBJ1-1; TRBD1 aligns across 7 bases. The germline gives CDR1 SGHNT, CDR2 YYREEE (reference sequence). The V and J ends lost 5 bases and 1 base, in that order; junction bases with no gene match: 5. This CDR3 is built from 14 residues. The CDR3: CASRIGQANTEAFF. The CDR3 bases are TGTGCCAGCAGGATCGGACAGGCGAACACTGAAGCTTTCTTT.

The CDR3 spells CASSIDLTREKGNSPLHF. As DNA, the CDR3 is TGTGCCAGTAGTATAGATCTGACCAGGGAAAAGGGTAATTCACCCCTCCACTTT. The gene calls are TRBV19 and TRBJ1-6; tentatively, D is TRBD1 (5 bases). The germline V gene encodes CDR1 LNHDA and CDR2 SQIVND (reference sequence). The CDR3 loop spans 18 amino acids. V was clipped by 0 bases and J by 6 bases, with 18 bases between them.

This sequence joins TRBV6-5 and TRBJ2-5; 9 bases map to TRBD2. The CDR3 totals 16 residues. CDR1 MNHEY and CDR2 SVGAGI come from the germline V gene. V was pared by 4 bases and J by 4 bases, with 10 bases of the junction left unmatched. The CDR3 coding sequence is TGTGCCAGCAGTTCACTACCGCGGGGGGGCAGAGAGACCCAGTACTTC. Translation: CASSSLPRGGRETQYF.

The CDR3 region has the DNA TGTGCCAGCAGCTTAGCAGGGACTGAAGCTTTCTTT. Amino acids: CASSLAGTEAFF. This chain uses TRBV11-2 with TRBJ1-1; D may be TRBD1 (5 bases). The CDR3 spans 12 residues. V shed 1 base and J shed 5 bases, with 5 bases lying between them. Per germline, CDR1 SGHAT and CDR2 FQNNGV.

V and J are TRBV12-3 or TRBV12-4 and TRBJ2-7; D ambiguous. The CDR3 extends over 13 amino acids. V lost 6 bases and J 0 bases, leaving 9 bases between the germline ends. The CDR3, as DNA: TGTGCCAGCAGCTCCAGTAACTCCTACGAGCAGTACTTC. It encodes CASSSSNSYEQYF.

The rearrangement uses TRBV19 and TRBJ2-5; TRBD2 is a possible D gene (6 bases). The CDR3 loop spans 14 amino acids. The V gene lost 3 bases and the J gene lost 5 bases, with 13 bases spanning the gap. Germline V gene lookup returns CDR1 LNHDA and CDR2 SQIVND (reference sequence). CDR3 region: CASSIRGGFETQYF. DNA of the CDR3: TGTGCCAGTAGTATTAGGGGAGGCTTTGAGACCCAGTACTTC.

This clone was counted between two and nine times. The chain carries TRBV19 and TRBJ2-5; D unresolved. Germline V gene data show CDR1 as LNHDA and CDR2 as SQIVND (reference sequence). V was cut by 4 bases and J by 7 bases, with 10 bases left in between. The CDR3 spans 12 residues. Here the CDR3 reads CASSTQRGTQYF. For the CDR3, the DNA is TGTGCCAGTAGTACGCAGCGAGGGACCCAGTACTTC.

This clone was found a few times. The rearrangement uses TRBV28 and TRBJ1-2; 8 nucleotides agree with TRBD1. The V segment lost 7 bases and the J segment 6 bases; nucleotides outside the gene matches: 7. Germline CDR1 MDHEN, CDR2 SYDVKM. The CDR3 is made up of 13 amino acids. CDR3 residues: CASKQRQGNGYTF. In DNA, the CDR3 is TGTGCCAGCAAACAACGACAGGGGAATGGCTACACCTTC.

The chain couples TRBV6-5 to TRBJ1-2, with D perhaps TRBD1 (5 bases). Germline V gives CDR1 MNHEY, CDR2 SVGAGI. CDR3 size: 14 residues. V was shortened by 7 bases and J by 3 bases, with 15 bases between the two germline ends. The CDR3 loop is CASTAQGGDYGYTF. CDR3 nucleotides: TGTGCCAGCACCGCCCAGGGAGGGGACTATGGCTACACCTTC.

This clone was detected only once. The chain couples TRBV9 to TRBJ2-3; no clear D. The CDR3 spans 15 residues. Trimming pared 0 bases from V and 6 bases from J, leaving 14 bases between. The germline gives CDR1 SGDLS, CDR2 YYNGEE. CDR3 DNA: TGTGCCAGCAGCGTAGGGTCGGTCCTGCCCGATACGCAGTATTTT. Amino acids: CASSVGSVLPDTQYF.

This clone appeared once. The genes are TRBV5-1 and TRBJ2-3, with D maybe TRBD2 (6 bases). V was clipped by 2 bases and J by 10 bases, with 14 bases between them. The CDR3 has 13 residues. CDR1 is SGHRS and CDR2 is YFSETQ in the germline V gene. CDR3 nucleotide sequence: TGCGCCAGCAGCTTTGATCTGACGGGGGCGCAGTATTTT. Its translation: CASSFDLTGAQYF. The full variable domain, its missing parts supplied by reference TRBV5-1 and TRBJ2-3, is KAGVTQTPRYLIKTRGQQVTLSCSPISGHRSVSWYQQTPGQGLQFLFEYFSETQRNKGNFPGRFSGRQFSNSRSEMNVSTLELGDSALYLCASSFDLTGAQYFGPGTRLTVL.

The V and J genes are TRBV10-2 and TRBJ2-7, with 9 bases that match TRBD1. Germline assignment: CDR1 WSHSY and CDR2 SAAADI. Losses at the gene ends were 6 bases for V and 4 bases for J; bases not matched to a gene: 7. This CDR3 has 14 residues. The CDR3 DNA reads TGCGCCAGCAGAGCGGCCGGGACAGGGTACGAGCAGTACTTC. It is translated as CASRAAGTGYEQYF.

The chain links TRBV6-5 to TRBJ1-1, with a tentative D call TRBD1 (5 bases). CDR3 length: 13 residues. Germline loops: CDR1 MNHEY, CDR2 SVGAGI. The V and J ends lost 8 bases and 4 bases respectively, with 14 bases between them. The CDR3 here is CASYLGGSTEAFF. The CDR3 DNA sequence: TGTGCCAGCTACCTTGGGGGGTCCACTGAAGCTTTCTTT.

This chain joins TRBV2 and TRBJ2-7; TRBD2 matches at 7 bases. The J segment lost 2 bases and the V segment lost 11 bases, leaving 12 bases of the junction unmatched. Germline V gives CDR1 SNHLY, CDR2 FYNNEI. This CDR3 spans 14 amino acids. The CDR3 sequence: CAGGGGSLPYEQYF. The CDR3 nucleotides read TGTGCCGGGGGAGGCGGGAGCCTCCCCTACGAGCAGTACTTC.

The V gene is TRBV27, the J gene TRBJ1-6; possible D gene TRBD1, 5 bases. V lost 3 bases to trimming and J lost 8 bases, with 14 bases between them. From germline, CDR1 is MNHEY and CDR2 SMNVEV (reference sequence). This CDR3 comprises 15 residues. The DNA of the CDR3 is TGTGCCAGCAGTTTCAACAGGAACCGAGATTCACCCCTCCACTTT. Its translation is CASSFNRNRDSPLHF.

The chain joins TRBV12-5 to TRBJ2-3; 7 bases agree with TRBD2. CDR3 length equals 14 residues. Germline loops: CDR1 LGHNT, CDR2 FRNRAP. V was pared by 2 bases and J by 8 bases, with 7 bases of the junction left unmatched. CDR3: CASGLSGGKGTQYF. CDR3 nucleotides: TGTGCTAGTGGTTTGTCCGGGGGGAAGGGTACGCAGTATTTT.

The chain combines TRBV7-2 with TRBJ2-3; D might be TRBD2 (6 bases). The CDR3 totals 17 residues. Trimming shortened V by 5 bases and J by 4 bases, and 22 bases separated the two germline ends. The germline gives CDR1 SGHTA, CDR2 FQGNSA. The CDR3 coding sequence is TGTGCCAGCAGCCTTAGCGGCCGAACCACGGCGGCAGATACGCAGTATTTT. It encodes CASSLSGRTTAADTQYF.

The J gene is TRBJ1-2, the V gene TRBV6-5, with TRBD1 matching 7 bases. The V and J ends lost 5 bases and 3 bases, in that order; junction bases with no gene match: 3. This CDR3 comprises 13 residues. CDR1 and CDR2 (germline): MNHEY, SVGAGI. CDR3 protein: CASSRDRDYGYTF. CDR3 sequence (DNA): TGTGCCAGCAGTCGTGACAGGGACTATGGCTACACCTTC.

The chain recombines TRBV19 with TRBJ1-5, with TRBD1 identical over 8 bases. Unmatched junction bases numbered 8, after V lost 7 bases and J lost 6 bases. Germline-derived CDR1 and CDR2 are LNHDA and SQIVND (reference sequence). This CDR3 is built from 14 residues. The CDR3 DNA sequence: TGTGCCAGTAAGTCCACAGGGGGAGGTCAGCCCCAGCATTTT. Protein sequence: CASKSTGGGQPQHF.

The rearrangement joins TRBV2 to TRBJ2-7; D is possibly TRBD1 (5 bases). From germline, CDR1 is SNHLY and CDR2 FYNNEI. Deletions cut 3 bases from V and 3 bases from J, with 18 bases between. The CDR3 runs 16 residues. The CDR3 DNA reads as TGTGCCAGCAGTGAGTTGAAGACAGTGGGTTACTACGAGCAGTACTTC. Amino acids: CASSELKTVGYYEQYF.

The chain joins TRBV3-1 (or the pseudogene TRBV3-2) to TRBJ1-2; D gene uncertain. Trimming cost V 2 bases and J 5 bases, with 15 bases left between them. This CDR3 has 15 amino acids. Germline CDR1 and CDR2: LGHDT and YNNKEL (reference sequence). The CDR3 DNA sequence: TGTGCCAGCAGCCAAAAGAGGATGGGAGGGTATGGCTACACCTTC. It encodes CASSQKRMGGYGYTF.

The chain joins TRBV19 to TRBJ2-1, with 8 bases fitting TRBD1. The CDR3 is made up of 14 amino acids. Losses at the gene ends were 7 bases for V and 4 bases for J; bases not matched to a gene: 6. Germline-derived CDR1 and CDR2 are LNHDA and SQIVND (reference sequence). Written as DNA, the CDR3 is TGTGCCAGTACCCACCGGGACAGGTACAATGAGCAGTTCTTC. Translation: CASTHRDRYNEQFF.

This CDR3 reads CASSQDSVGGDTQYF. The CDR3 nucleotides read TGCGCCAGCAGCCAAGATTCCGTGGGGGGAGATACGCAGTATTTT. The V and J genes are TRBV4-1 and TRBJ2-3; TRBD2 might be the D (6 bases). Per the germline V gene, CDR1 is MGHRA and CDR2 is YSYEKL. The ends were cut back, 0 bases at V and 5 bases at J, with 12 bases in the middle. There are 15 residues in the CDR3.

The V and J genes are TRBV5-4 and TRBJ2-3; possible D gene TRBD2, 5 bases. The CDR3 runs to 14 residues. With 4 bases removed from V and 2 bases from J, the gap between germline ends came to 11 bases. Looked up from germline, CDR1 is SGHNT and CDR2 is YYREEE (reference sequence). This CDR3 reads CASSAGGFTDTQYF. In DNA, the CDR3 is TGTGCCAGCAGCGCGGGTGGGTTCACAGATACGCAGTATTTT.